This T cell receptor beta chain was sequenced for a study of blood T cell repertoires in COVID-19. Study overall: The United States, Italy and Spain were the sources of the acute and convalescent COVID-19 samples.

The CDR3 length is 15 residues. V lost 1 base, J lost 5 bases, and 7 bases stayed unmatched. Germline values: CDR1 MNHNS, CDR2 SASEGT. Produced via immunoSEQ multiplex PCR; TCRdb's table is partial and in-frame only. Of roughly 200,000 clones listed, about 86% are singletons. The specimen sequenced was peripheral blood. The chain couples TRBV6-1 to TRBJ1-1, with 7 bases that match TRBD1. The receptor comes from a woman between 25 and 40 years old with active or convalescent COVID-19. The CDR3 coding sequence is TGTGCCAGCAGTGAAGGGGTTGGCAGGGGGACTGAAGCTTTCTTT. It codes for CASSEGVGRGTEAFF.